Given below is one TCR beta chain in context. Seattle's cohort entered during active infection and was followed longitudinally. The data originate from a study of blood T cell repertoires in COVID-19. The wider study: The United States, Italy and Spain supplied acute and convalescent COVID-19 samples. Sources were T cells, B-cell-depleted T cells, or PBMCs; the material itself was cDNA or gDNA.

Per the original data handling: From reference gene primer amplification, estimates of nucleated cell counts were derived. TCRdb's copy holds only in-frame clones and misses some; the assay was immunoSEQ multiplex PCR. V, J and clone size reflect that table, while D and trimming were determined from the DNA. The profile covers roughly 190,000 clones, with over 80% appearing a single time and approximately 7.8% taken by the ten largest. The germline gives CDR1 SGDLS, CDR2 YYNGEE. Trimming pared 4 bases from V and 0 bases from J, leaving 11 bases between. The CDR3 extends over 15 amino acids. The specimen was peripheral blood. This chain links TRBV9 with TRBJ1-3; D is perhaps TRBD1 (6 bases). This clonotype was obtained from a woman in her fifties or sixties with COVID-19, enrolled during active disease. The CDR3 here is CASSPRGGSGNTIYF. DNA for the CDR3: TGTGCCAGCAGCCCGAGGGGGGGCTCTGGAAACACCATATATTTT.